This T cell receptor beta chain was obtained from a study of beta chain features in type 1 diabetes. Study background: Summed over all samples, the examined sorted cells came to fewer than 120 million.

The authors reverse transcribed all of the isolated RNA, so sequencing captured expressed TCRB transcripts. The read count averaged around 4 million across naive, central memory and regulatory T cell samples. This table comes from immunoSEQ multiplex PCR, and its TCRdb copy is limited to in-frame clones, with some not included. The sample comprises roughly 330,000 clones, roughly 14% of which are singletons, and about 0.016% rests with the top ten. This CDR3 region has 15 residues. V dropped 5 bases and J dropped 4; count of bases not matched to a gene: 9. The germline CDR1 and CDR2 sequences are SGHRS and YFSETQ. Via the markers CD45RO/CCR7/CD25/CD127/CD95/CD27, stem cell-like memory, regulatory, central memory and naive CD4+ cells were sorted. Overall study results and limits: Moderate but significant shortening of TCRB CDR3s was recorded in all four CD4+ subsets from Type 1 diabetes patients.

With regard to this clone: No antigen is known for it.

This receptor was identified in a woman between 18 and 29 years old with type 1 diabetes. This sequence joins TRBV5-1 and TRBJ2-7; 10 bases map to TRBD1. Specimen: naive CD4+ T cells from blood. The CDR3: CASSPPDRGSYEQYV. In DNA, the CDR3 is TGCGCCAGCAGTCCTCCGGACAGGGGGTCTTACGAGCAGTACGTC.